This T cell receptor (beta chain) comes out of a study of shared clonotypes between healthy human individuals. Using immunoSEQ multiplex PCR, the repertoire was profiled, and TCRdb retains in-frame clones only, with some absent. The repertoire has around 690,000 clones, roughly 87% of them found once; the top ten carry 34%. Input material: memory CD8+ T cells from PBMCs. Subset reported: CD45RO+ cells pooled with CCR7-negative TemRA cells. This clonotype originated in a man aged 18 to 30 in good health. Some clones in this sample may be carry-over from other donors' samples.

DNA for the CDR3: TGTGCCAGCATCCCCATCAGGGAAGAGACCCAGTACTTC. It codes for CASIPIREETQYF. V usage is TRBV7-8 and J usage is TRBJ2-5, with a possible D match to TRBD1 (5 bases). Per germline, CDR1 SGHVS and CDR2 FQNEAQ. The CDR3 length is 13 residues. V was clipped by 7 bases and J by 3 bases, with 12 bases between them.